The 6 T cell receptor beta chains given below trace back to one sample, sequenced in a study of blood T cell repertoires in COVID-19 (TCRdb year 2020). The library was obtained by the immunoSEQ multiplex PCR assay. Drawn from immuneACCESS, this table holds only the in-frame rearrangements with V and J called that TCRdb kept. Clones are partly lost; checked studies trace under half to an unresolved V gene and leave the rest unexplained. The sample records 100,000 to 150,000 clones, roughly 80% of which are singletons. The ten largest clones capture 16% of the sample. Sequencing input: peripheral blood. These receptor sequences come from a woman in her forties or fifties with acute or convalescent COVID-19.

The chain recombines TRBV28 with TRBJ1-1; 9 positions agree with TRBD1. CDR3 length: 15 residues. V shed 3 bases and J 5 bases; nucleotides not matched to a gene: 7. Germline V lookup: CDR1 MDHEN, CDR2 SYDVKM. For the CDR3, the DNA is TGTGCCAGCAGTTTCGGACAGGGGTTTCGTACTGAAGCTTTCTTT. Protein: CASSFGQGFRTEAFF.

V is TRBV6-2 or TRBV6-3 and J is TRBJ2-7; D gene ambiguous. CDR1 is MNHEY and CDR2 is SVGEGT in the germline V gene. This CDR3 is built from 14 residues. V lost 5 bases, J lost 3 bases, and 14 bases lay in between. The CDR3 DNA sequence: TGTGCCAGCAGTCCCCGGGTCCAATACTACGAGCAGTACTTC. Its protein is CASSPRVQYYEQYF.

The chain's CDR3 is CASSLASGGRDTQYF. The CDR3, as DNA: TGCGCCAGCAGCTTGGCTAGCGGGGGGAGAGATACGCAGTATTTT. The J gene is TRBJ2-3, the V gene TRBV5-1; 11 bases are a match to TRBD2. Losses at the gene ends were 0 bases for V and 5 bases for J; bases not matched to a gene: 2. CDR1 and CDR2 from the germline V gene are SGHRS and YFSETQ. The CDR3 extends over 15 amino acids.

The chain joins TRBV20-1 to TRBJ2-1, with TRBD1 as a possible D gene (6 bases). Germline values: CDR1 DFQATT, CDR2 SNEGSKA (reference sequence). With 3 bases removed from V and 2 bases from J, the gap between germline ends came to 11 bases. CDR3 length: 14 amino acids. The CDR3 loop reads CSASQGPTYNEQFF. The CDR3 nucleotides read TGCAGTGCTAGTCAGGGGCCGACCTACAATGAGCAGTTCTTC.

The table lists this clone with a few counts. V is TRBV30 and J is TRBJ1-1; 12 nucleotides align to TRBD1. The CDR3 covers 15 residues. Germline trimming cut 0 bases from V and 11 bases from J; bases unmatched to any gene: 10. Germline assignment: CDR1 GTSNPN and CDR2 SVGIG (reference sequence). CDR3 in amino acids: CAWSVFGGTGGEAFF. CDR3 DNA sequence: TGTGCCTGGAGTGTATTTGGGGGGACAGGGGGCGAGGCTTTCTTT.

The J gene is TRBJ2-6, the V gene TRBV29-1; TRBD1 matches at 11 bases. Germline assignment: CDR1 SQVTM and CDR2 ANQGSEA. CDR3 length: 15 residues. Trimming at V came to 7 bases and at J to 3 bases, leaving 5 bases not matched to a gene. CDR3 coding DNA: TGCAGCGCTTGGACAGGGGGCTTTGGGGCCAACGTCCTGACTTTC. Translation gives CSAWTGGFGANVLTF.